This TCR beta chain is drawn from a study of blood T cells in healthy people across ages. General observations from the study: Investigators treated diversity estimates from one million T cells as underestimates. Significant beta diversity loss was already apparent by age about 42, declining roughly linearly. Versus aged donors, long-lived donors had higher diversity and more naive CD4+ cells. Since the PBMCs were unsorted, naive and antigen-experienced cells could not be conclusively compared.

The V end was cut by 3 bases, the J end by 8 bases, with 16 bases between. This CDR3 contains 14 residues. Notes on this clonotype: What it binds is not known.

It was with a sample-barcoded 5' primer and a J-beta primer mix that a second PCR of roughly 6 to 11 cycles was run. TCRdb re-called the 5' RACE reads through MiXCR, storing one row per CDR3 protein. This sample has approximately 730,000 distinct CDR3 sequences, with more than 40% found just once. The clonotype was recovered from a woman aged 55-69 years in good health. Sequencing was done on a sample of blood. The chain uses TRBV12-3 or TRBV12-4 and TRBJ1-2, with D unclear. The CDR3 here is CASSFRLAEGGYTF. Written as DNA, the CDR3 is TGTGCCAGCAGTTTTCGTCTGGCCGAAGGCGGCTACACCTTC.